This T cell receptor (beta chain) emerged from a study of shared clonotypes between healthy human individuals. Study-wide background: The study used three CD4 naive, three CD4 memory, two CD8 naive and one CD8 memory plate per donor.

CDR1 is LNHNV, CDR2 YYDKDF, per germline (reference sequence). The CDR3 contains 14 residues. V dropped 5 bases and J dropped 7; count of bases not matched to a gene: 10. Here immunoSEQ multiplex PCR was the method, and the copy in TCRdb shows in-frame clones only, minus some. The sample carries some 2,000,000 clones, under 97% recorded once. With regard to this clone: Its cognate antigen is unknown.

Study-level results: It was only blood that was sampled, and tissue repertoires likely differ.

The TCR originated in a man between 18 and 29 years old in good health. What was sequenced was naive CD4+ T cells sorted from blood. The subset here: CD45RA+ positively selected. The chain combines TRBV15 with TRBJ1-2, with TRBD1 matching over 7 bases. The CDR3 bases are TGTGCCACCAGCCCAGACAAGGGGGCGCTTGGCTACACCTTC. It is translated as CATSPDKGALGYTF.